The clone carrying this TCR beta chain was detected once. The antigen is unknown. These data originate in a study of cytomegalovirus exposure and HLA in healthy donors. Background on the study: A subsequent analysis reported that the 110 or so validation repertoires were produced on the same platform that had also been used for the 500 to 700 first-cohort repertoires. Study-wide results and limits: First-cohort TCR clusters were later found to tend to co-occur in the 120 validation repertoires.

Measured with immunoSEQ multiplex PCR; TCRdb has only the in-frame clones, and not every one. The sample includes about 130,000 clones, roughly 89% of them seen just once. What was sequenced was PBMCs. The sequence was collected from a woman aged 18-29 years in good health and CMV-seropositive.

The CDR3 loop is CASGLGDKSGNTIYF. CDR3 coding DNA: TGTGCTAGTGGTTTGGGGGACAAATCTGGAAACACCATATATTTT. The chain couples TRBV12-5 to TRBJ1-3, with TRBD1 as a possible D gene (6 bases). There are 15 residues in the CDR3. Germline V lookup: CDR1 LGHNT, CDR2 FRNRAP. Trimming took 1 base from V and 1 from J, leaving 8 bases between them.